A selection of T cell receptor beta chains follows, all from one sample in a study of T cell responses to AZD1222 COVID-19 vaccine. Clones were read by immunoSEQ multiplex PCR, and TCRdb kept only the in-frame ones, dropping some. Of tens of thousands of clones in the sample, 75% to 90% were seen once. Sequenced here: peripheral blood, sampled 28 days after the second AZD1222 dose. These receptors originate from an adult who received the AZD1222 COVID-19 vaccine. CDR3s include the opening cysteine and the closing phenylalanine or tryptophan. A D gene is named only where the DNA matches it firmly. Size is omitted from some rows. Given values are once, few, many or a class for expanded clones.

j_call,d_call,v_call,clone_size,cdr3_nt,cdr3_aa
TRBJ1-2,TRBD1,TRBV18,-,TGTGCCAGCTCACCAACGCCGACAGGGACGGATGGCTACACCTTC,CASSPTPTGTDGYTF
TRBJ1-4,TRBD1,TRBV7-9,-,TGTGCCAGCAACCCGGGACAGCAGAATGAAAAACTGTTTTTT,CASNPGQQNEKLFF
TRBJ1-3,-,TRBV9,-,TGTGCCAGCAGCGCGCGGGACACAGGAAACACCATATATTTT,CASSARDTGNTIYF
TRBJ2-7,TRBD1,TRBV12-3/TRBV12-4,-,TGTGCCAGCAGAGGGACAGGGGGCCGGGAGCAGTACTTC,CASRGTGGREQYF
TRBJ1-5,-,TRBV12-3/TRBV12-4,-,TGTGCCAGCAGTTTGGCCCTAACCAGGCCCCAGCATTTT,CASSLALTRPQHF
TRBJ1-1,TRBD1,TRBV2,-,TGTGCCAGGGCCAGGACAGGGTCGAACACTGAAGCTTTCTTT,CARARTGSNTEAFF
TRBJ2-3,-,TRBV20-1,-,TGCAGTGCTAGAGGCGGGGATACGCAGTATTTT,CSARGGDTQYF
TRBJ1-2,TRBD1,TRBV2,-,TGTGCCACCGTCCTGATCACGGGACAGGGGAACTATGGCTACACCTTC,CATVLITGQGNYGYTF
TRBJ2-7,-,TRBV25-1,-,TGTGCCAGCAGTGTCAACGAGCAGTACTTC,CASSVNEQYF
TRBJ1-6,-,TRBV10-2,-,TGCGCCAGCAGTGAATGGCAGAATAATTCACCCCTCCACTTT,CASSEWQNNSPLHF
TRBJ1-6,TRBD1,TRBV27,-,TGTGCCAGCAGTACCGCCAGGGACAGCCTTTCACCCCTCCACTTT,CASSTARDSLSPLHF
TRBJ2-5,-,TRBV9,-,TGTGCCAGCAGCGTAGATGCCTCTCAAGAGACCCAGTACTTC,CASSVDASQETQYF
TRBJ1-2,-,TRBV19,few,TGTGCCAGTAGTCCCGACGGGAACAGCATCTATGGCTACACCTTC,CASSPDGNSIYGYTF
TRBJ1-3,TRBD1,TRBV9,-,TGTGCCAGCAGCGTAGTAGCAGGGGGCAAGGGAGCTGGAAACACCATATATTTT,CASSVVAGGKGAGNTIYF
TRBJ1-3,TRBD1,TRBV5-8,-,TGTGCCAGCACCGCAGGACAGGCCTCTGGAAACACCATATATTTT,CASTAGQASGNTIYF
TRBJ2-2,-,TRBV10-3,once,TGTGCCATCAGTGAGTCGATGGACGGGGAGCTGTTTTTT,CAISESMDGELFF
TRBJ2-3,TRBD1,TRBV3-1/TRBV3-2,-,TGTGCCAGCAAACCGGGACAGAGATTCACAGATACGCAGTATTTT,CASKPGQRFTDTQYF
TRBJ1-6,-,TRBV7-8,-,TGTGCCAGCAGACACCGGGAAATCTTCTCACCCCTCCACTTT,CASRHREIFSPLHF
TRBJ2-3,TRBD1,TRBV27,few,TGTGCCAGCAGTCCACTACTTATGTCTGACAGGGTCTCCACAGATACGCAGTATTTT,CASSPLLMSDRVSTDTQYF
TRBJ1-1,-,TRBV29-1,-,TGCAGCGCGCACCCGGATTACACTGAAGCTTTCTTT,CSAHPDYTEAFF
TRBJ1-1,-,TRBV11-2,-,TGTGCCAGCAGCTTAGATCCTTCTGAAGCTTTCTTT,CASSLDPSEAFF
TRBJ2-2,-,TRBV27,-,TGTGCCAGCGCTCTGGCTACGAACACCGGGGAGCTGTTTTTT,CASALATNTGELFF
TRBJ1-6,-,TRBV24-1,-,TGTGCCACCAGTGCGAAGGGGAATTCACCCCTCCACTTT,CATSAKGNSPLHF
TRBJ2-1,-,TRBV5-4,-,TGTGCCAGCAGCTTGTCCCATGAGCAGTTCTTC,CASSLSHEQFF
TRBJ1-2,-,TRBV29-1,once,TGCAGCGTTGAACCCCGCGGGGGCCCCTATGGCTACACCTTC,CSVEPRGGPYGYTF
TRBJ1-4,-,TRBV30,-,TGTGCCTGGAGTGTACGTACAGGAAGCGAAAAACTGTTTTTT,CAWSVRTGSEKLFF
TRBJ1-1,-,TRBV5-1,once,TGCGCCAGCAGCCAGGACGGTAACACTGAAGCTTTCTTT,CASSQDGNTEAFF
TRBJ1-5,-,TRBV28,-,TGTGCCAGCAGTCCCACCCGGCAGGGTCTCCAGCCCCAGCATTTT,CASSPTRQGLQPQHF
TRBJ1-2,-,TRBV6-5,-,TGTGCCAGCACCTACGGGGGGGGCTATGGCTACACCTTC,CASTYGGGYGYTF
TRBJ1-1,-,TRBV7-9,-,TGTGCCAGCAGCTTAGGGAGTATGAACACTGAAGCTTTCTTT,CASSLGSMNTEAFF
TRBJ2-2,TRBD1,TRBV28,-,TGTGCCAGCATCACAGGGGGTGAGGCCGGGGAGCTGTTTTTT,CASITGGEAGELFF
TRBJ1-1,-,TRBV6-5,-,TGTGCCAGCGTGCGGGGGGGCATGAACACTGAAGCTTTCTTT,CASVRGGMNTEAFF
TRBJ1-2,-,TRBV2,-,TGTGCCAGCAGTTTGAACGGACCCTATGGCTACACCTTC,CASSLNGPYGYTF
TRBJ1-3,-,TRBV6-2/TRBV6-3,-,TGTGCCAGCAGTTACGACATCAGCTCTGGAAACACCATATATTTT,CASSYDISSGNTIYF
TRBJ1-6,-,TRBV28,-,TGTGCCAGCAGCGAGCAGGATTCACCCCTCCACTTT,CASSEQDSPLHF
TRBJ2-2,-,TRBV10-3,-,TGTGCCATCAGTGAGTCGACTAAAAAGACTATATCGAACACCGGGGAGCTGTTTTTT,CAISESTKKTISNTGELFF
TRBJ1-1,-,TRBV27,-,TGTGCCAGCAGTTTATCTCCGTACACAGTTGTGAACACTGAAGCTTTCTTT,CASSLSPYTVVNTEAFF
TRBJ1-5,-,TRBV7-9,-,TGTGCCAGCAGCTTAGAGGGTTTCGAGCCCCAGCATTTT,CASSLEGFEPQHF
TRBJ2-7,TRBD2,TRBV4-1,-,TGCGCCAGCAGCCAAGGGGTGGCTAGCGGACTCAGCTCCTACGAGCAGTACTTC,CASSQGVASGLSSYEQYF
TRBJ1-2,-,TRBV3-1/TRBV3-2,-,TGTGCCAGCCGCGACACCTACTATGGCTACACCTTC,CASRDTYYGYTF
TRBJ2-3,-,TRBV7-6,-,TGTGCCAGCAGCTACCTACACGCCACAGATACGCAGTATTTT,CASSYLHATDTQYF
TRBJ2-2,-,TRBV7-6,-,TGTGCCAGCAGCTCAGGGGATCAGAACACCGGGGAGCTGTTTTTT,CASSSGDQNTGELFF
TRBJ1-5,-,TRBV7-2,-,TGTGCCAGCAGCTTAGGGTGGGCAGCCCCAAATCAGCCCCAGCATTTT,CASSLGWAAPNQPQHF
TRBJ2-2,TRBD2,TRBV6-4,medium-sized,TGTGCCAGCAGTGACTCAGCGGGGGGGAACACCGGGGAGCTGTTTTTT,CASSDSAGGNTGELFF
TRBJ1-3,TRBD1,TRBV3-1/TRBV3-2,-,TGTGCCAGCAGCCTAGGGACAGTCCGCCTCTCTGGAAACACCATATATTTT,CASSLGTVRLSGNTIYF
TRBJ2-5,-,TRBV28,-,TGTGCCAGCAGTTCCCCTACCGAGACCCAGTACTTC,CASSSPTETQYF
TRBJ1-1,-,TRBV28,once,TGTGCCAGCAGTTTAAACAGAGTTGAAGCTTTCTTT,CASSLNRVEAFF
TRBJ2-1,TRBD2,TRBV25-1,once,TGTGCCAGCAGTGGTCGGCAAGGACTAGCAGGGTACAATGAGCAGTTCTTC,CASSGRQGLAGYNEQFF
TRBJ1-1,-,TRBV18,-,TGTGCCAGCTCACCGGGCAGGGTAAACACTGAAGCTTTCTTT,CASSPGRVNTEAFF
TRBJ1-6,TRBD1,TRBV5-1,-,TGCGCCAGCAGTTCCGGGACAGAACATTCACCCCTCCACTTT,CASSSGTEHSPLHF
TRBJ2-5,TRBD2,TRBV6-1,-,TGTGCCAGCAGTGAACTAGCGGGGGGGCAAGAGACCCAGTACTTC,CASSELAGGQETQYF
TRBJ1-5,-,TRBV6-2/TRBV6-3,-,TGTGCCAGCAGTTACGAAGGTAGCAATCAGCCCCAGCATTTT,CASSYEGSNQPQHF
TRBJ1-6,-,TRBV7-2,-,TGTGCCAGCAGCTTAATGGGCCAGGGGTCCTATAATTCACCCCTCCACTTT,CASSLMGQGSYNSPLHF